This passage covers 24 T cell receptor beta chains from one sample sequenced in a study of post-analysis software for immune sequencing data. General study results and limits: TRBV5-6, TRBV5-1 and TRBV20-1 belonged to a set of a handful of TRBV segments that were more frequent in patients than controls.

These receptors' antigens are unknown. Each TCR beta cDNA library carried unique molecular identifiers. TCRdb re-called the PCR reads with MiXCR, one entry per CDR3 protein. This sample has hundreds of thousands of distinct CDR3 sequences, with less than 35% found just once. The specimen was blood. The receptors derive from a girl aged 10 to 17 with multiple sclerosis.

The count of this clonotype is one. This rearrangement joins TRBV27 to TRBJ2-3, with D possibly being TRBD1 (6 bases). This CDR3 is built from 15 residues. In germline, CDR1 is MNHEY, CDR2 SMNVEV (reference sequence). Between the trimmed V and J ends, which lost 3 bases and 5 bases, there was a span of 15 bases. The CDR3 reads CASSLRTPGVDTQYF. Written as DNA, the CDR3 is TGTGCCAGCAGTTTGCGGACCCCAGGGGTAGATACGCAGTATTTT.

Ten or more counts support this clonotype. The chain has TRBV20-1 and TRBJ2-1; 8 bases are shared with TRBD2. Per germline, CDR1 DFQATT and CDR2 SNEGSKA (reference sequence). This CDR3 has 13 residues. The V segment lost 6 bases and the J segment 12 bases; nucleotides outside the gene matches: 13. The CDR3, as DNA: TGCAGTGCGGGGGGTTTCGCGGGAGGTCGGCAGTTCTTC. Encoded protein: CSAGGFAGGRQFF.

This clonotype was counted a single time. The chain combines TRBV5-1 with TRBJ2-5; 14 bases agree with TRBD2. CDR3 length: 16 residues. After removal of 0 bases from V and 4 bases from J, the junction contained 2 bases not matched to a gene. Germline V lookup: CDR1 SGHRS, CDR2 YFSETQ. The CDR3 sequence: CASSLDGTSGGETQYF. Written as DNA, the CDR3 is TGCGCCAGCAGCTTGGACGGGACTAGCGGGGGAGAGACCCAGTACTTC.

This clonotype was counted a few times. The V call is TRBV2, the J call TRBJ2-3; 8 nucleotides match TRBD1. Trimming cost V 5 bases and J 2 bases; bases outside gene matches: 9. This CDR3 is built from 16 residues. Germline V gene lookup returns CDR1 SNHLY and CDR2 FYNNEI. The CDR3 region is CASSLPRDRLTDTQYF. CDR3 DNA sequence: TGTGCCAGCAGTTTGCCCCGGGACAGGCTCACAGATACGCAGTATTTT.

This clonotype was picked up a small number of times. V is TRBV10-3 and J is TRBJ2-3; 8 bases align to TRBD2. CDR1 ENHRY and CDR2 SYGVKD come from the germline V gene. CDR3 size: 14 residues. The V segment lost 9 bases and the J segment 5 bases; nucleotides outside the gene matches: 10. The DNA for the CDR3 is TGTGCCATGAAGGGGCGGGGGGTCGAAGATACGCAGTATTTT. Translating gives CAMKGRGVEDTQYF.

This clonotype was observed a few times. The rearrangement uses TRBV5-1 and TRBJ2-2, with TRBD1 identical over 7 bases. Germline trimming cut 4 bases from V and 6 bases from J; bases unmatched to any gene: 3. The CDR3 is made up of 13 amino acids. The germline gives CDR1 SGHRS, CDR2 YFSETQ. CDR3: CASSGTVAGELFF. The CDR3 coding sequence is TGCGCCAGCAGCGGGACAGTTGCCGGGGAGCTGTTTTTT.

This clonotype has only a few counts. This chain connects TRBV6-2 or TRBV6-3 to TRBJ1-2; D is uncertain. V was pared by 2 bases and J by 7 bases, with 5 bases between. Germline V gene data show CDR1 as MNHEY and CDR2 as SVGEGT. This CDR3 spans 11 amino acids. For the CDR3, the DNA is TGTGCCAGCAGTTACAGAGTTGGCTACACCTTC. Protein: CASSYRVGYTF.

The chain carries TRBV12-3 or TRBV12-4 and TRBJ2-1, with 12 bases identical to TRBD2. The CDR3 covers 16 residues. J was trimmed by 7 bases and V by 1 base; bases with no gene match: 5. The DNA of the CDR3 is TGTGCCAGCAGTTTAGGTCGCCTAGCGGGAGGGAATGAGCAGTTCTTC. This encodes CASSLGRLAGGNEQFF.

This clonotype showed up just a few times. J is TRBJ2-3 and V is TRBV20-1; D might be TRBD2 (6 bases). Germline V gene sequence: CDR1 DFQATT, CDR2 SNEGSKA (reference sequence). With 6 bases removed from V and 2 bases from J, the gap between germline ends came to 15 bases. The CDR3 has 14 residues. DNA for the CDR3: TGCAGTGCCCGATCACTAGCAAACACAGATACGCAGTATTTT. Protein product: CSARSLANTDTQYF.

J is TRBJ2-1 and V is TRBV6-2 or TRBV6-3; 8 nucleotides align to TRBD2. The germline V gene has CDR1 MNHEY and CDR2 SVGEGT. V gave up 6 bases and J gave up 4 bases; unmatched junction bases: 14. This CDR3 region has 17 residues. CDR3 nucleotides: TGTGCCAGCAGCGGCGACTGGGCGGGGGGTCTTTACAATGAGCAGTTCTTC. Protein: CASSGDWAGGLYNEQFF.

The genes are TRBV9 and TRBJ1-1; possibly TRBD1 for D (5 bases). The V and J ends lost 0 bases and 2 bases respectively, with 8 bases between them. The CDR3 loop spans 14 amino acids. Germline V gene sequence: CDR1 SGDLS, CDR2 YYNGEE. The CDR3 sequence: CASSVDQGNTEAFF. The CDR3 DNA follows: TGTGCCAGCAGCGTAGATCAGGGAAACACTGAAGCTTTCTTT.

This clonotype was detected ten times or more. The CDR3 DNA follows: TGTGCCAGCAGTTTAATCCAGGGGGCCTACGAGCAGTACTTC. It yields the protein CASSLIQGAYEQYF. The chain uses TRBV12-3 or TRBV12-4 and TRBJ2-7; 7 nucleotides align to TRBD1. V lost 2 bases to trimming and J lost 2 bases; unmatched junction nucleotides: 3. This CDR3 spans 14 amino acids.

This clonotype came up many times. The chain employs TRBV20-1 and TRBJ2-7, with TRBD2 identical over 10 bases. Germline CDR1 and CDR2: DFQATT and SNEGSKA (reference sequence). V trimming: 1 base; J trimming: 4 bases; junction bases outside the gene matches: 7. The CDR3 spans 15 residues. For the CDR3, the DNA is TGCAGTGCTAGAGTAAGCGGGAGGGAGTGGTACGAGCAGTACTTC. Amino acids: CSARVSGREWYEQYF.

The CDR3 coding sequence is TGTGCCAGCAGCCAAGCATGGGACATCTGGATCCAAGAGACCCAGTACTTC. It specifies CASSQAWDIWIQETQYF. The chain combines TRBV14 with TRBJ2-5, with TRBD1 as a possible D gene (6 bases). Germline-derived CDR1 and CDR2 are SGHDN and FVKESK. The CDR3 has 17 amino acids. V was shortened by 1 base and J by 1 base, with 16 bases between the two germline ends.

This clonotype was seen only a few times. This chain uses TRBV9 with TRBJ2-3; 8 nucleotides match TRBD1. V trimming: 3 bases; J trimming: 3 bases; junction bases outside the gene matches: 6. This CDR3 is built from 15 residues. The germline V gene has CDR1 SGDLS and CDR2 YYNGEE. As DNA, the CDR3 is TGTGCCAGCAGCGCCCGACAGGGGTGGACAGATACGCAGTATTTT. Translated: CASSARQGWTDTQYF.

As regards this clonotype: Relative to the germline gene, one junction end is altered; a read error may explain this. V gene TRBV3-1 combines with J gene TRBJ2-3, with 9 bases that match TRBD2. The CDR3 has 16 residues. CDR1 is LGHDT and CDR2 is YNNKEL in the germline V gene (reference sequence). Here the CDR3 reads CVSSPTVSGGIDTQYF. CDR3 sequence (DNA): TGTGTCAGCAGCCCCACCGTAAGCGGGGGGATAGATACGCAGTATTTT.

This clonotype was picked up a small number of times. The chain is built from TRBV20-1 and TRBJ2-7; 11 bases fit TRBD2. V shed 0 bases, J shed 4 bases, and the junction held 5 bases outside the gene matches. This CDR3 has 15 residues. The germline V gene has CDR1 DFQATT and CDR2 SNEGSKA (reference sequence). The CDR3 loop reads CSARDRASGRYEQYF. The CDR3 nucleotides read TGCAGTGCTAGAGATCGGGCTAGCGGGAGGTACGAGCAGTACTTC.

Only a few counts were recorded for this clonotype. This rearrangement joins TRBV7-2 to TRBJ2-3; D is undetermined. Germline CDR1 reads SGHTA; CDR2 reads FQGNSA. Trimming stripped 3 bases from V and 2 bases from J, with 3 bases between. CDR3 length: 12 amino acids. In DNA, the CDR3 is TGTGCCAGCAGCTTCGTCACAGATACGCAGTATTTT. It specifies CASSFVTDTQYF. Filled out from reference TRBV7-2 and TRBJ2-3, the complete variable domain reads GAGVSQSPSNKVTEKGKDVELRCDPISGHTALYWYRQSLGQGLEFLIYFQGNSAPDKSGLPSDRFSAERTGGSVSTLTIQRTQQEDSAVYLCASSFVTDTQYFGPGTRLTVL.

This clonotype was detected ten times or more. The chain employs TRBV12-3 or TRBV12-4 and TRBJ2-5; D is undetermined. Trimming stripped 5 bases from V and 1 base from J, with 11 bases between. This CDR3 has 14 residues. The CDR3, as DNA: TGTGCCAGCAGTCCGGGCGTCACCCAAGAGACCCAGTACTTC. Translating it yields CASSPGVTQETQYF.

Comments on this clonotype: A much larger clone lies one base from this, so it may be a read error. The chain links TRBV6-5 to TRBJ1-2; 7 nucleotides line up with TRBD1. Germline assignment: CDR1 MNHEY and CDR2 SVGAGI. The V gene end was trimmed by 2 bases and the J gene end by 4 bases; junction bases not matched to a gene: 16. CDR3 length: 18 residues. CDR3 amino acids: CASSYGGHRGSPLYGYTF. CDR3 nucleotide sequence: TGTGCCAGCAGTTACGGGGGGCACAGGGGCTCTCCCCTCTATGGCTACACCTTC.

The chain couples TRBV5-1 to TRBJ2-2; no definite D call. This CDR3 contains 13 residues. Looked up from germline, CDR1 is SGHRS and CDR2 is YFSETQ. Trimming took 0 bases from V and 8 from J, leaving 8 bases between them. CDR3 nucleotides: TGCGCCAGCAGCTTGGCGGTCCGGGGGGAGCTGTTTTTT. It encodes CASSLAVRGELFF.

This clonotype was counted a few times. The rearrangement joins TRBV29-1 to TRBJ2-5; no reliable D call. This CDR3 region has 12 residues. Trimming took 5 bases from V and 5 from J, leaving 12 bases between them. The germline V gene encodes CDR1 SQVTM and CDR2 ANQGSEA. In nucleotides, the CDR3 is TGCAGCGTTTCGAGGATCGCGGAGACCCAGTACTTC. As protein: CSVSRIAETQYF. Full variable domain (outside the CDR3, taken from reference TRBV29-1 and TRBJ2-5): SAVISQKPSRDICQRGTSLTIQCQVDSQVTMMFWYRQQPGQSLTLIATANQGSEATYESGFVIDKFPISRPNLTFSTLTVSNMSPEDSSIYLCSVSRIAETQYFGPGTRLLVL.

This sequence joins TRBV28 and TRBJ2-3; D is undetermined. CDR3 length equals 14 residues. CDR1 and CDR2 (germline): MDHEN, SYDVKM. Trimming removed 7 bases at V and 1 base at J, with 12 bases between. CDR3: CASTAVARTDTQYF. The CDR3 DNA reads as TGTGCCAGCACCGCAGTGGCGCGCACAGATACGCAGTATTTT. The full variable domain, rest sourced from reference TRBV28 and TRBJ2-3, is DVKVTQSSRYLVKRTGEKVFLECVQDMDHENMFWYRQDPGLGLRLIYFSYDVKMKEKGDIPEGYSVSREKKERFSLILESASTNQTSMYLCASTAVARTDTQYFGPGTRLTVL.

This rearrangement joins TRBV12-3 or TRBV12-4 to TRBJ1-2; 8 bases align to TRBD1. The CDR3 totals 15 residues. Trimming took 7 bases from V and 2 from J; bases not matched to a gene: 9. Written as DNA, the CDR3 is TGTGCCAGCATTTCCCCCCGGGACAGGAACTATGGCTACACCTTC. It encodes CASISPRDRNYGYTF.